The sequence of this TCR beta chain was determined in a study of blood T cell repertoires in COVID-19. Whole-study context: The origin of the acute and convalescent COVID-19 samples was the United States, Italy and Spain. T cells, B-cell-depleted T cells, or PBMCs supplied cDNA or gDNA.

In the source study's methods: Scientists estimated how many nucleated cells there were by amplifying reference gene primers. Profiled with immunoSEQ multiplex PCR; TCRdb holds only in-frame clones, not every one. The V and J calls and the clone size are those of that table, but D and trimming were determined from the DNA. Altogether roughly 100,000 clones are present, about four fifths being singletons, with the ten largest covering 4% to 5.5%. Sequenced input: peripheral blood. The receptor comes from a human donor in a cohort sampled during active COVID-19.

The CDR3 coding sequence is TGTGCCAGCAGAGAGGGGAGGGGAAATGAAAAACTGTTTTTT. Translating it yields CASREGRGNEKLFF. The V and J genes are TRBV2 and TRBJ1-4, with D possibly being TRBD1 (5 bases). The V end was cut by 6 bases, the J end by 5 bases, with 13 bases between. The CDR3 length is 14 residues. CDR1 SNHLY and CDR2 FYNNEI come from the germline V gene.